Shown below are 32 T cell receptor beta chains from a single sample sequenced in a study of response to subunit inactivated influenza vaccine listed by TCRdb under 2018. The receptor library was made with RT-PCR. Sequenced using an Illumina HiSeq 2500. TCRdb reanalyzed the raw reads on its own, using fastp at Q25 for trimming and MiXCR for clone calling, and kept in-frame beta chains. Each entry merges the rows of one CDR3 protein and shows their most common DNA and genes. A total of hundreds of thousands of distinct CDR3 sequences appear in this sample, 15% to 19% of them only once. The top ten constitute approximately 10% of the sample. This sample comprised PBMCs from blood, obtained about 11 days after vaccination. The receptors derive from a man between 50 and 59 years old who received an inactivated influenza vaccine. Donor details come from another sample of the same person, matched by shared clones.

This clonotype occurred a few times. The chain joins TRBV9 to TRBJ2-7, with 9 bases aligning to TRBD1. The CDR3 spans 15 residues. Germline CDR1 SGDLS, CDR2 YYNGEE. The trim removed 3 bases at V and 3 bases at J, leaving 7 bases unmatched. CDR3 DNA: TGTGCCAGCAGCGCCGACAGGGGGTTCGACTACGAGCAGTACTTC. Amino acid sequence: CASSADRGFDYEQYF.

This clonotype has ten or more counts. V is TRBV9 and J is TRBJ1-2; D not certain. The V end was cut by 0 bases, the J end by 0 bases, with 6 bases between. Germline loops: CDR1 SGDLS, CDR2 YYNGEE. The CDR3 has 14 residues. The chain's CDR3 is CASSVESTNYGYTF. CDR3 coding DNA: TGTGCCAGCAGCGTAGAGTCCACTAACTATGGCTACACCTTC.

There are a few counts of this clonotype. In DNA form, the CDR3 reads TGTGCCAGCAGTCCGGGACTAGTGCCCTATGAGCAGTTCTTC. Amino acid sequence: CASSPGLVPYEQFF. J is TRBJ2-1 and V is TRBV12-3 or TRBV12-4, with 8 bases aligning to TRBD2. After removal of 5 bases from V and 8 bases from J, the junction contained 8 bases not matched to a gene. This CDR3 has 14 residues.

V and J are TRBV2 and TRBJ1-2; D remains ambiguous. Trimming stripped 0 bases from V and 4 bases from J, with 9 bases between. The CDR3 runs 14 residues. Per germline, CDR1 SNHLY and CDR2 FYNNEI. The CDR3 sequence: CASSEARSTYGYTF. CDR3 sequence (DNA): TGTGCCAGCAGTGAAGCGCGGTCGACCTATGGCTACACCTTC.

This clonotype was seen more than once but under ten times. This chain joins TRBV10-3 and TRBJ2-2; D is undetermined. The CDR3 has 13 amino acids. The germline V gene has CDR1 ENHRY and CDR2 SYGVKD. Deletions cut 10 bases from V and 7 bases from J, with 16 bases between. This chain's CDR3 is CATTDRVDGELFF. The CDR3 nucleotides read TGTGCCACAACTGACCGGGTCGACGGGGAGCTGTTTTTT.

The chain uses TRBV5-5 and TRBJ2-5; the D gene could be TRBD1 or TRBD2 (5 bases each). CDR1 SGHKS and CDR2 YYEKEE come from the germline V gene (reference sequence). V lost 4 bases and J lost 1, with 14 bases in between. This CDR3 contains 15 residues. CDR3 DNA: TGTGCCAGCAGCGCCGGGACGGTATTCCAAGAGACCCAGTACTTC. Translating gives CASSAGTVFQETQYF.

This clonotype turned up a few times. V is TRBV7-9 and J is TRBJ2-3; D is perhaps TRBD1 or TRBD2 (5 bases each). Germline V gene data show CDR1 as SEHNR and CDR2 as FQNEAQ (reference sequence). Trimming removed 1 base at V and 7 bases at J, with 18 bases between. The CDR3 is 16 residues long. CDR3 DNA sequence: TGTGCCAGCAGCTTAGAACGGGGCGGACGGGGTAATACGCAGTATTTT. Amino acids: CASSLERGGRGNTQYF.

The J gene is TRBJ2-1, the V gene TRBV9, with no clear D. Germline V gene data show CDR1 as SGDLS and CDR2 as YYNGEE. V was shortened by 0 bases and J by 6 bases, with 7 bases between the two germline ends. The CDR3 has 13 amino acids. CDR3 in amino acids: CASSVGPVNEQFF. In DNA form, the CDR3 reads TGTGCCAGCAGCGTAGGTCCGGTCAATGAGCAGTTCTTC.

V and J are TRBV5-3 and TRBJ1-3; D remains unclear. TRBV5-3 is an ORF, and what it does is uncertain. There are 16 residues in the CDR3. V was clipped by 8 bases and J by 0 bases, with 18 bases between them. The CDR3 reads CASRPGQFPSGNTIYF. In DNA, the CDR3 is TGTGCCAGCAGGCCGGGCCAATTCCCCTCTGGAAACACCATATATTTT.

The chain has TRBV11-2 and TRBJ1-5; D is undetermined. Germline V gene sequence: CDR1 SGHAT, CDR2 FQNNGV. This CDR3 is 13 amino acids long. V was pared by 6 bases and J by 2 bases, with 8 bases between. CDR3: CASSVMGNQPQHF. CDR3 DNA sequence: TGTGCCAGCAGTGTGATGGGCAATCAGCCCCAGCATTTT.

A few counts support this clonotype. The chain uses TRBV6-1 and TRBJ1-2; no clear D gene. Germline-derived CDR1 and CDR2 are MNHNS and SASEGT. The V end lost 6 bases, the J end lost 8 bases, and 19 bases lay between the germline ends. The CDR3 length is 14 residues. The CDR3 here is CASSLGTRYGGYTF. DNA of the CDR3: TGTGCCAGCAGCCTGGGAACTAGATATGGAGGCTACACCTTC.

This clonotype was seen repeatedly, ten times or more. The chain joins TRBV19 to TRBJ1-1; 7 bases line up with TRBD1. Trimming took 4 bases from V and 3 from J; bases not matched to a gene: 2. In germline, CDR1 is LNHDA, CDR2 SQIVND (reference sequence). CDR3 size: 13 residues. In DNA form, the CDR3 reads TGTGCCAGTAGTACCACAGGGGACACTGAAGCTTTCTTT. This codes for CASSTTGDTEAFF.

The CDR3 nucleotides are TGTGCCAGCAGAGGGACTAGCGGATCGGGTGAGCAGTTCTTC. Its protein product is CASRGTSGSGEQFF. The rearrangement joins TRBV6-1 to TRBJ2-1; 11 positions agree with TRBD2. The germline CDR1 and CDR2 sequences are MNHNS and SASEGT. The V and J ends lost 6 bases and 9 bases, in that order; junction bases with no gene match: 7. This CDR3 spans 14 amino acids.

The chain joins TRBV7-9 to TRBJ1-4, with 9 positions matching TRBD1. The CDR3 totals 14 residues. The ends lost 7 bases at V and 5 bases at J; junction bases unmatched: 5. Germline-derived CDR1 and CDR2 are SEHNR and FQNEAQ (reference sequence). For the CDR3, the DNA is TGTGCCAGCACCCTTACAGGGGGCAATGAAAAACTGTTTTTT. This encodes CASTLTGGNEKLFF.

CDR3 amino acids: CASSAGTGAGDEQFF. As DNA, the CDR3 is TGTGCCAGTAGTGCCGGGACAGGGGCAGGAGATGAGCAGTTCTTC. The V gene is TRBV19, the J gene TRBJ2-1, with 10 bases fitting TRBD1. V was clipped by 5 bases and J by 8 bases; unmatched bases: 9. This CDR3 comprises 15 residues. Germline CDR1 reads LNHDA; CDR2 reads SQIVND (reference sequence).

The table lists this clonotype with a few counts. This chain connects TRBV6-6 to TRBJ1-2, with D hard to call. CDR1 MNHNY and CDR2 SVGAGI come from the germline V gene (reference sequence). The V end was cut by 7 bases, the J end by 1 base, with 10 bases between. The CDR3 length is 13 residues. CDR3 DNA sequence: TGTGCCAGCACAGCTTGGGATAACTATGGCTACACCTTC. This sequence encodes CASTAWDNYGYTF.

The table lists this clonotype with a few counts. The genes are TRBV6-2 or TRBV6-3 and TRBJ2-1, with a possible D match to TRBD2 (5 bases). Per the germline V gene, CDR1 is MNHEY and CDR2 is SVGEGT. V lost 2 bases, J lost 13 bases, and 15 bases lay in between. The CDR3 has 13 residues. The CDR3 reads CASSYRTDGSQFF. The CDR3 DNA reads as TGTGCCAGCAGTTACAGGACGGATGGGAGTCAGTTCTTC.

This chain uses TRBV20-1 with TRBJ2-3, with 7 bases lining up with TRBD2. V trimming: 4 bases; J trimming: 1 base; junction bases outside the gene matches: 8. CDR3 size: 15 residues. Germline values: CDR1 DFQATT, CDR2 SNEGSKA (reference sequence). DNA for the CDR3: TGCAGTGCTACCGGGGGGACCTCGCGCACAGATACGCAGTATTTT. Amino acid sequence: CSATGGTSRTDTQYF.

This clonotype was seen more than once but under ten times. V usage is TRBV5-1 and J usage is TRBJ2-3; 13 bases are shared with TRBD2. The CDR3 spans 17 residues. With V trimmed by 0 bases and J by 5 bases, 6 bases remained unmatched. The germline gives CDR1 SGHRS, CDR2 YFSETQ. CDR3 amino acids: CASSLEGLAGVQDTQYF. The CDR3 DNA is TGCGCCAGCAGCTTGGAAGGACTAGCGGGGGTGCAAGATACGCAGTATTTT.

Written as DNA, the CDR3 is TGTGCCAGCTCACCCGTCAGCACAGCTAGCGCGTTCACAGATACGCAGTATTTT. It yields the protein CASSPVSTASAFTDTQYF. The genes are TRBV18 and TRBJ2-3; D may be TRBD2 (6 bases). V lost 3 bases, J lost 2 bases, and 21 bases lay in between. CDR1 is KGHSH and CDR2 is LQKENI in the germline V gene. The CDR3 covers 18 residues.

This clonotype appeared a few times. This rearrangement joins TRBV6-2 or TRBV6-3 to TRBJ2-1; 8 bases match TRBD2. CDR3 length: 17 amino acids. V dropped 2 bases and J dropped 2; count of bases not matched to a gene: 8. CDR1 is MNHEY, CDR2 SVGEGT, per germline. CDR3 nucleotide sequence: TGTGCCAGCAGTTACGGACCGGGACTAGTCCCCTACAATGAGCAGTTCTTC. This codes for CASSYGPGLVPYNEQFF.

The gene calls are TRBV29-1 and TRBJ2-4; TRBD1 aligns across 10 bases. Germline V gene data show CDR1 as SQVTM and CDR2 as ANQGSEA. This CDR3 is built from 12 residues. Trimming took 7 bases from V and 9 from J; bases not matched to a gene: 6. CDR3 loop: CSAGTGVPIQYF. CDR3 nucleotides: TGCAGCGCCGGGACAGGGGTCCCCATTCAGTACTTC.

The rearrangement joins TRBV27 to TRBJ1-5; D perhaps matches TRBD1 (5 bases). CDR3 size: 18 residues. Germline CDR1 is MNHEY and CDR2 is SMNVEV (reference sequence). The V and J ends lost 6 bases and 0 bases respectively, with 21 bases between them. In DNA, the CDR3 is TGTGCCAGCAGCTTTATAACGGGGGACGGTATTAGCAATCAGCCCCAGCATTTT. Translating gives CASSFITGDGISNQPQHF.

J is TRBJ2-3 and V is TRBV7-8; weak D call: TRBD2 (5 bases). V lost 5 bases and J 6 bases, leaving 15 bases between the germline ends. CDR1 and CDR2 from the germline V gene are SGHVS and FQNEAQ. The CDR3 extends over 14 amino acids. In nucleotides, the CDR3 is TGTGCCAGCAGCCCAAGCAAGCTAGCCGATACGCAGTATTTT. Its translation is CASSPSKLADTQYF.

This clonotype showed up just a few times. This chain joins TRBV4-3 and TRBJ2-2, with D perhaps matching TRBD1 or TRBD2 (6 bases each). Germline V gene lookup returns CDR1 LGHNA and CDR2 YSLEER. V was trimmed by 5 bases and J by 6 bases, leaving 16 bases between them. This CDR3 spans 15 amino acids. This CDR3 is CASSETGAPAGELFF. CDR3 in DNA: TGCGCCAGCAGCGAAACGGGGGCCCCCGCCGGGGAGCTGTTTTTT.

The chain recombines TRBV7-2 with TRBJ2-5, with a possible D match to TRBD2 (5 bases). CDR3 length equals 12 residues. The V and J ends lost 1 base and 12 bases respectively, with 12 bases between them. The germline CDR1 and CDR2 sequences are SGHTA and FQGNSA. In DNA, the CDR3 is TGTGCCAGCAGCTTAGTGGCGGGTACGAAGTACTTC. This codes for CASSLVAGTKYF. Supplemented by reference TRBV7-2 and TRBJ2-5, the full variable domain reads GAGVSQSPSNKVTEKGKDVELRCDPISGHTALYWYRQSLGQGLEFLIYFQGNSAPDKSGLPSDRFSAERTGGSVSTLTIQRTQQEDSAVYLCASSLVAGTKYFGPGTRLLVL.

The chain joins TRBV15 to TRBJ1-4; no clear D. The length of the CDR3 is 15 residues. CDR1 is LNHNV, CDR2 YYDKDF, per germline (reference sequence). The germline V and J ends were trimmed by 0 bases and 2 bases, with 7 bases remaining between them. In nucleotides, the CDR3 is TGTGCCACCAGCAGAGATGGGCAGACTAATGAAAAACTGTTTTTT. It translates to CATSRDGQTNEKLFF.

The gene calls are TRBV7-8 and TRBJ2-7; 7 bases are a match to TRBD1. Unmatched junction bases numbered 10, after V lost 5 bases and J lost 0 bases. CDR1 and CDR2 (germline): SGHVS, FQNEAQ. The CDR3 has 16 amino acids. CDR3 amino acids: CASSQISGGASYEQYF. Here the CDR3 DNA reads TGTGCCAGCAGCCAAATTTCAGGGGGAGCCTCCTACGAGCAGTACTTC.

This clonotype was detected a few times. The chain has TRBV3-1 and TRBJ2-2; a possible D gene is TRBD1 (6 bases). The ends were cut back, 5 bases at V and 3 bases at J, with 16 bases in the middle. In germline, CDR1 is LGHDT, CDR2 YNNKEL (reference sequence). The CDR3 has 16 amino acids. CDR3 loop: CASSGGQPFDTGELFF. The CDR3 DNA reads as TGTGCCAGCAGCGGAGGACAGCCCTTCGACACCGGGGAGCTGTTTTTT.

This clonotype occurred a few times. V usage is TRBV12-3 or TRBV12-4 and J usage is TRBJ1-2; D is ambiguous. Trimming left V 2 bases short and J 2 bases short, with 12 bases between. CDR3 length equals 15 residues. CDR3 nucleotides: TGTGCCAGCAGTTTATCCGGCACCCGAAACTATGGCTACACCTTC. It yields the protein CASSLSGTRNYGYTF.

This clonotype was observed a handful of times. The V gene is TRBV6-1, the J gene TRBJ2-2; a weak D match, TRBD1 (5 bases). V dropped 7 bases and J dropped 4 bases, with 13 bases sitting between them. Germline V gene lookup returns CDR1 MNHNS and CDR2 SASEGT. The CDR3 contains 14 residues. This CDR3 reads CASTRSGPTGELFF. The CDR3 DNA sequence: TGTGCCAGCACGCGTTCAGGGCCCACCGGGGAGCTGTTTTTT.

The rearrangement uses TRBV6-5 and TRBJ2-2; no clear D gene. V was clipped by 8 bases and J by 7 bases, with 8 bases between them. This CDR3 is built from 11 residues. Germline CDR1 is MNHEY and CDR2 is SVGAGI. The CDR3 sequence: CASGYVGELFF. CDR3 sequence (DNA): TGTGCCAGCGGCTACGTCGGGGAGCTGTTTTTT.